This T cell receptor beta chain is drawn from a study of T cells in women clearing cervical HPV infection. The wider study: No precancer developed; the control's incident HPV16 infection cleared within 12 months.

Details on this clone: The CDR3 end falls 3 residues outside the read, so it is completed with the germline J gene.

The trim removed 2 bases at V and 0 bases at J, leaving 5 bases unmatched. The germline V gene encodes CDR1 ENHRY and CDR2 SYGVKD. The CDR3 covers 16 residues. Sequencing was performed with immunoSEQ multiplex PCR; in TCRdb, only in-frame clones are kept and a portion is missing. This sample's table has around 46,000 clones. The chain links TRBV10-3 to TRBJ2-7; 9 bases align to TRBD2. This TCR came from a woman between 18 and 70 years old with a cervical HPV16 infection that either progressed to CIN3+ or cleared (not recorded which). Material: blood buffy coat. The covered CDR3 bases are TGTGCCATCAGTGAGGGCGGGGGGGGGAGCTCCTACGAG. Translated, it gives CAISEGGGGSSYE. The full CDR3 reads CAISEGGGGSSYEQYF.